Below, one TCR beta chain is given with its context. These data are taken from a study of blood T cell repertoires in COVID-19. The CDR3 is 14 residues long. Germline CDR1 SGHTA, CDR2 FQGTGA. Trimming cost V 5 bases and J 4 bases; bases outside gene matches: 3. TCRdb's table, derived via immunoSEQ multiplex PCR, lists solely in-frame clones and lacks some. The sample comprises 250,000 to 350,000 clones, approximately 84% of which are singletons, and more than 1.1% rests with the top ten. The sequencing input was peripheral blood. The J gene is TRBJ2-5, the V gene TRBV7-3; 11 bases agree with TRBD2. The clonotype was recovered from a human donor with COVID-19, enrolled during active disease. The donor label of this sample is uncertain. CDR3 loop: CASSPGLAGETQYF. CDR3 sequence (DNA): TGTGCCAGCAGCCCCGGACTAGCGGGAGAGACCCAGTACTTC. Combining the CDR3 with reference TRBV7-3 and TRBJ2-5 gives the whole variable domain GAGVSQTPSNKVTEKGKYVELRCDPISGHTALYWYRQSLGQGPEFLIYFQGTGAADDSGLPNDRFFAVRPEGSVSTLKIQRTERGDSAVYLCASSPGLAGETQYFGPGTRLLVL.